The clone carrying this T cell receptor (beta chain) showed up just a few times. Its specificity is not known. Germline V gene data show CDR1 as SGHAT and CDR2 as FQNNGV. V trimming: 1 base; J trimming: 2 bases; junction bases outside the gene matches: 5. The CDR3 loop spans 16 amino acids. This record belongs to a study of T cells after yellow fever vaccination. Whole-study results and caveats: Weaker overall was a secondary response that nonetheless peaked faster, on day 5 versus 15. Post-booster repertoires contained most primary-vaccination clones again (around 97% CD4, around 88% CD8).

Via MiXCR, TCRdb re-called the 5' RACE reads, giving one row per CDR3 protein. The table includes hundreds of thousands of distinct CDR3 sequences, 21% detected once. This chain connects TRBV11-2 to TRBJ2-3; 8 bases map to TRBD2. The receptor was derived from a man aged 18-30 years who received the YFV17D yellow fever vaccine. The specimen comprised PBMCs, sampled roughly 20 days after the first yellow fever vaccination. Here the CDR3 reads CASSLGGGGFTDTQYF. The CDR3 DNA is TGTGCCAGCAGCTTAGGAGGCGGGGGGTTCACAGATACGCAGTATTTT.